These T cell receptor beta chains were read from a single sample in a study of shared clonotypes between healthy human individuals. The method was immunoSEQ multiplex PCR; TCRdb's version includes in-frame clones alone and lacks a portion of them. Among more than 2 million clones, 85% to 95% were seen once, and the ten largest hold 0.13%. Sequenced input: naive CD4+ T cells sorted from blood. The receptors come from a man in his late teens or twenties in good health. Each CDR3 is given with its conserved first and last residue. A D gene is named only where the DNA matches it firmly.

j_call: TRBJ1-5; d_call: NA; v_call: TRBV5-8; cdr3_nt: TGTGCCAGCAGCTTCCCGGCCCTCAATCAGCCCCAGCATTTT; cdr3_aa: CASSFPALNQPQHF
j_call: TRBJ1-2; d_call: NA; v_call: TRBV7-2; cdr3_nt: TGTGCCAGCAGCTTAGGGCAGGGGATGGTCTATGGCTACACCTTC; cdr3_aa: CASSLGQGMVYGYTF
j_call: TRBJ2-7; d_call: NA; v_call: TRBV18; cdr3_nt: TGTGCCAGCTCACCCGGTGGGGGCACCTACGAGCAGTACTTC; cdr3_aa: CASSPGGGTYEQYF
j_call: TRBJ1-3; d_call: NA; v_call: TRBV19; cdr3_nt: TGTGCCAGTAGATCGGACGTGGCGGCTGGAAACACCATATATTTT; cdr3_aa: CASRSDVAAGNTIYF
j_call: TRBJ2-7; d_call: TRBD2; v_call: TRBV2; cdr3_nt: TGTGCCAGCAGGTTAGCGGGGGGGAGCTACGAGCAGTACTTC; cdr3_aa: CASRLAGGSYEQYF
j_call: TRBJ1-4; d_call: NA; v_call: TRBV10-3; cdr3_nt: TGTGCCATCAGTGAGTCGACGGGGGCCTCTGAAAAACTGTTTTTT; cdr3_aa: CAISESTGASEKLFF
j_call: TRBJ1-2; d_call: NA; v_call: TRBV9; cdr3_nt: TGTGCCAGCAGCCGCCTTGCCTATGGCTACACCTTC; cdr3_aa: CASSRLAYGYTF
j_call: TRBJ1-2; d_call: NA; v_call: TRBV12-5; cdr3_nt: TGTGCTAGTGGTTTGACAGGGTTTGATCACCTCTATGGCTACACCTTC; cdr3_aa: CASGLTGFDHLYGYTF
j_call: TRBJ1-4; d_call: NA; v_call: TRBV5-6; cdr3_nt: TGTGCCAGCAGCTTGTTCAGGGATGGGTATGAAAAACTGTTTTTT; cdr3_aa: CASSLFRDGYEKLFF
j_call: TRBJ1-1; d_call: TRBD1; v_call: TRBV2; cdr3_nt: TGTGCCAGCAGGCAGACAGGGGTAAGCGCTGAAGCTTTCTTT; cdr3_aa: CASRQTGVSAEAFF
j_call: TRBJ1-2; d_call: TRBD1; v_call: TRBV28; cdr3_nt: TGTGCCAGCAGTTTCCGGGACAGGGTACATGGCTACACCTTC; cdr3_aa: CASSFRDRVHGYTF
j_call: TRBJ1-1; d_call: NA; v_call: TRBV5-1; cdr3_nt: TGCGCCAGCAGCTTGGGAGGGGCCCCGGGTTGGGCTTTCTTT; cdr3_aa: CASSLGGAPGWAFF
j_call: TRBJ2-3; d_call: TRBD2; v_call: TRBV4-1; cdr3_nt: TGCGCCAGCAGCCAAGATCCACTAGCGGGGGGCACAGATACGCAGTATTTT; cdr3_aa: CASSQDPLAGGTDTQYF
j_call: TRBJ2-5; d_call: NA; v_call: TRBV5-4; cdr3_nt: TGTGCCAGCTCCTCAGATTTGGGCCTCGGGGAGACCCAGTACTTC; cdr3_aa: CASSSDLGLGETQYF
j_call: TRBJ2-3; d_call: NA; v_call: TRBV6-1; cdr3_nt: TGTGCCAGCAGCCCTCAGGGGACAGATACGCAGTATTTT; cdr3_aa: CASSPQGTDTQYF
j_call: TRBJ2-7; d_call: NA; v_call: TRBV7-2; cdr3_nt: TGTGCCAGCAGCTTAGATCGAATCTCCTACGAGCAGTACTTC; cdr3_aa: CASSLDRISYEQYF
j_call: TRBJ1-6; d_call: NA; v_call: TRBV19; cdr3_nt: TGTGCCAGTAGTATAGCTTTACTCCCGGCAAATTCACCCCTCCACTTT; cdr3_aa: CASSIALLPANSPLHF
j_call: TRBJ1-1; d_call: NA; v_call: TRBV7-9; cdr3_nt: TGTGCCAGCAGCGGATGGGGGAGTGTATTGGCTGAAGCTTTCTTT; cdr3_aa: CASSGWGSVLAEAFF
j_call: TRBJ2-3; d_call: TRBD2; v_call: TRBV2; cdr3_nt: TGTGCCAGCAGTGATGACCGCGGGGGGCGAATCACAGATACGCAGTATTTT; cdr3_aa: CASSDDRGGRITDTQYF
j_call: TRBJ1-2; d_call: NA; v_call: TRBV2; cdr3_nt: TGTGCCAGCAGTAACATCTACGGGGGCTACACCTTC; cdr3_aa: CASSNIYGGYTF
j_call: TRBJ2-7; d_call: NA; v_call: TRBV25-1; cdr3_nt: TGTGCCAGCAGTGAATTGGGCCAGGTTCAAGAGTACTTC; cdr3_aa: CASSELGQVQEYF
j_call: TRBJ2-1; d_call: NA; v_call: TRBV7-2; cdr3_nt: TGTGCCAGCAGCCCACCCCCCGGGACTGGCCGCGAGCAGTTCTTC; cdr3_aa: CASSPPPGTGREQFF